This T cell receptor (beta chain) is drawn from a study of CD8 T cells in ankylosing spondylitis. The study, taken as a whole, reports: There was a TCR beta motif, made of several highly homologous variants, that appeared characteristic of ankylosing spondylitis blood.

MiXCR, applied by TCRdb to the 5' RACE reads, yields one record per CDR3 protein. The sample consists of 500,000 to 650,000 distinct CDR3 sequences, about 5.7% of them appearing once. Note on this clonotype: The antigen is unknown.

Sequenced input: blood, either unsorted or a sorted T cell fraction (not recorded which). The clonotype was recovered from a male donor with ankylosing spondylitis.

This CDR3 is CASSYSIIAGQQETQYF. CDR3 DNA: TGTGCCAGCAGTTACTCGATTATCGCGGGACAACAAGAGACCCAGTACTTC. The V and J genes are TRBV6-2 or TRBV6-3 and TRBJ2-5, with D tentatively TRBD1 or TRBD2 (6 bases each). This CDR3 region has 17 residues. The germline gives CDR1 MNHEY, CDR2 SVGEGT. Between the trimmed V and J ends, which lost 0 bases and 2 bases, there was a span of 16 bases.